The next 7 T cell receptor beta chains were all read from a single sample in a study of patients and donors after allogeneic stem cell transplantation. One entry per CDR3 protein results from TCRdb running MiXCR on the RT-PCR reads. The repertoire holds 200,000 to 250,000 distinct CDR3 sequences, with less than 50% as singletons. The sample comprised blood, either unsorted or a sorted T cell fraction (not recorded which). These receptors came from a human donor who was either an allogeneic HSCT recipient or a stem cell or donor lymphocyte infusion donor (not recorded which). It is not recorded whose cells these are; they may come from a transplant donor.

The chain recombines TRBV13 with TRBJ2-7; D gene ambiguous. Deletions cut 5 bases from V and 1 base from J, with 9 bases between. Germline V gene data show CDR1 as PRHDT and CDR2 as FYEKMQ (reference sequence). This CDR3 contains 13 residues. The CDR3 DNA follows: TGTGCCAGCAGCCTCAACTTATCCTACGAGCAGTACTTC. Translating gives CASSLNLSYEQYF. Based on the CDR3 plus reference TRBV13 and TRBJ2-7, the full variable domain is AAGVIQSPRHLIKEKRETATLKCYPIPRHDTVYWYQQGPGQDPQFLISFYEKMQSDKGSIPDRFSAQQFSDYHSELNMSSLELGDSALYFCASSLNLSYEQYFGPGTRLTVT.

This clonotype was detected only a few times. The chain is built from TRBV7-2 and TRBJ1-6; D not certain. Per germline, CDR1 SGHTA and CDR2 FQGNSA. The V gene lost 1 base and the J gene lost 14 bases, with 12 bases spanning the gap. The CDR3 runs to 13 residues. The CDR3 DNA follows: TGTGCCAGCAGCTTAGATTTCACAGTGGCCCTCCACTTT. This gives the protein CASSLDFTVALHF.

The V gene is TRBV20-1, the J gene TRBJ2-2; 7 positions agree with TRBD2. Germline V CDR1 and CDR2: DFQATT, SNEGSKA (reference sequence). Losses at the gene ends were 0 bases for V and 8 bases for J; bases not matched to a gene: 3. The CDR3 runs 13 residues. The CDR3 loop is CSARDRDYGELFF. DNA for the CDR3: TGCAGTGCTAGAGATCGGGACTATGGGGAGCTGTTTTTT.

This rearrangement joins TRBV5-6 to TRBJ2-7; D is ambiguous. Germline-derived CDR1 and CDR2 are SGHDT and YYEEEE. The V gene lost 5 bases and the J gene lost 0 bases, with 3 bases spanning the gap. This CDR3 contains 11 residues. The CDR3 region is CASSFSYEQYF. The CDR3 DNA reads as TGTGCCAGCAGTTTCTCCTACGAGCAGTACTTC. The full variable domain, with the rest looked up from reference TRBV5-6 and TRBJ2-7, is DAGVTQSPTHLIKTRGQQVTLRCSPKSGHDTVSWYQQALGQGPQFIFQYYEEEERQRGNFPDRFSGHQFPNYSSELNVNALLLGDSALYLCASSFSYEQYFGPGTRLTVT.

The chain joins TRBV4-3 to TRBJ1-2, with D hard to call. CDR1 is LGHNA, CDR2 YSLEER, per germline. This CDR3 comprises 14 residues. Deletions cut 0 bases from V and 5 bases from J, with 10 bases between. The CDR3 DNA reads as TGCGCCAGCAGCCAAGATCGTGTTCGATATGGCTACACCTTC. The encoded protein is CASSQDRVRYGYTF.

This clonotype was counted a few times. This chain uses TRBV5-1 with TRBJ2-1; D possibly corresponds to TRBD1 (5 bases). The germline V gene encodes CDR1 SGHRS and CDR2 YFSETQ. This CDR3 spans 15 amino acids. The V end lost 2 bases, the J end lost 0 bases, and 9 bases lay between the germline ends. The DNA of the CDR3 is TGCGCCAGCAGCTTTGGGGCCAGCTCCTACAATGAGCAGTTCTTC. Protein sequence: CASSFGASSYNEQFF.

This clonotype was observed a handful of times. This chain joins TRBV11-1 and TRBJ2-5, with D perhaps matching TRBD1 (5 bases). The V end was cut by 4 bases, the J end by 1 base, with 22 bases between. Germline V gene lookup returns CDR1 SGHAT and CDR2 FQDESV (reference sequence). The CDR3 contains 18 residues. In DNA, the CDR3 is TGTGCCAGCAGCTCGTTCTTGACAGTCTCGAATCCCCAAGAGACCCAGTACTTC. Encoded protein: CASSSFLTVSNPQETQYF.